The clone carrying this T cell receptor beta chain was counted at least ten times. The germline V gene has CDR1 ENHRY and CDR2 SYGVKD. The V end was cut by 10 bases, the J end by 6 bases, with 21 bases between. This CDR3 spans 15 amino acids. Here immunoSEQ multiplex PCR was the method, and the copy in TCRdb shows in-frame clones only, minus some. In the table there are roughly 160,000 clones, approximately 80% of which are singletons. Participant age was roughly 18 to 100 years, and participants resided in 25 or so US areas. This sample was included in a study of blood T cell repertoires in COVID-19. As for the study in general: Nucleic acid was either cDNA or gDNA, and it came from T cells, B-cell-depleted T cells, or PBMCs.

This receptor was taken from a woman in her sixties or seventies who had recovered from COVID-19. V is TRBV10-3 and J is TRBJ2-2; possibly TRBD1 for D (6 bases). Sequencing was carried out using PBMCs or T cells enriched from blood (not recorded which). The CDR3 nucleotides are TGTGCCACCATATCGGACAGACTGAATGCCGGGGAGCTGTTTTTT. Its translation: CATISDRLNAGELFF.